Shown below are 10 T cell receptor beta chains from a single sample sequenced in a study of shared clonotypes between healthy human individuals. Data came from immunoSEQ multiplex PCR; TCRdb stores just in-frame clones and leaves some out. In the table there are 2 million or so clones, roughly 95% of which are singletons. Sequencing input: naive CD4+ T cells sorted from blood. The subset here: CD45RA+ positively selected. These receptors were obtained from a man aged 18 to 30 in good health.

The V and J genes are TRBV11-2 and TRBJ2-5; TRBD2 is a possible D gene (6 bases). CDR3 length equals 15 residues. CDR1 SGHAT and CDR2 FQNNGV come from the germline V gene. V lost 7 bases, J lost 3 bases, and 18 bases lay in between. The CDR3 DNA is TGTGCCAGCAACCGGGATGGTAGCGGAAAAGAGACCCAGTACTTC. This gives the protein CASNRDGSGKETQYF.

This clone was picked up one time. CDR3 protein: CAWSVPSGSWAGANVLTF. CDR3 nucleotides: TGTGCCTGGAGTGTACCTAGCGGGAGTTGGGCTGGGGCCAACGTCCTGACTTTC. The V gene is TRBV30, the J gene TRBJ2-6; 10 positions agree with TRBD2. The CDR3 runs to 18 residues. Germline trimming cut 0 bases from V and 2 bases from J; bases unmatched to any gene: 7. Germline V gives CDR1 GTSNPN, CDR2 SVGIG (reference sequence). The full variable domain, its missing parts supplied by reference TRBV30 and TRBJ2-6, is SQTIHQWPATLVQPVGSPLSLECTVEGTSNPNLYWYRQAAGRGLQLLFYSVGIGQISSEVPQNLSASRPQDRQFILSSKKLLLSDSGFYLCAWSVPSGSWAGANVLTFGAGSRLTVL.

The V gene is TRBV18, the J gene TRBJ2-3; the D is unclear. The V and J ends lost 3 bases and 6 bases respectively, with 13 bases between them. The CDR3 runs to 14 residues. The germline V gene has CDR1 KGHSH and CDR2 LQKENI. CDR3: CASSPMDRPDTQYF. CDR3 bases: TGTGCCAGCTCACCCATGGACCGACCGGATACGCAGTATTTT.

The gene calls are TRBV29-1 and TRBJ2-3; D is uncertain. Deletions cut 4 bases from V and 2 bases from J, with 7 bases between. This CDR3 is built from 12 residues. Germline CDR1 is SQVTM and CDR2 is ANQGSEA. The CDR3 DNA reads TGCAGCGTTGGAAGGACCACAGATACGCAGTATTTT. It specifies CSVGRTTDTQYF.

J is TRBJ2-1 and V is TRBV7-9, with 9 bases fitting TRBD2. Trimming took 0 bases from V and 8 from J; bases not matched to a gene: 5. The germline V gene has CDR1 SEHNR and CDR2 FQNEAQ (reference sequence). The CDR3 sequence is 15 residues long. CDR3 sequence (DNA): TGTGCCAGCAGCTTAGCGGAGCGGGGGGTTCATGAGCAGTTCTTC. The encoded protein is CASSLAERGVHEQFF.

This chain joins TRBV30 and TRBJ2-7; possibly TRBD1 for D (5 bases). Germline lookup yields CDR1 GTSNPN and CDR2 SVGIG (reference sequence). This CDR3 has 15 amino acids. V lost 5 bases and J 0 bases, leaving 17 bases between the germline ends. CDR3 DNA sequence: TGTGCCTGGGCGATGGGGCGTCGGAGCTCCTACGAGCAGTACTTC. Protein: CAWAMGRRSSYEQYF.

This clone was detected only a few times. V usage is TRBV6-6 and J usage is TRBJ2-1; TRBD2 aligns across 10 bases. CDR3 length: 15 amino acids. J gave up 4 bases and V 7 bases, and 7 bases lay outside the gene matches. CDR1 is MNHNY, CDR2 SVGAGI, per germline (reference sequence). The DNA of the CDR3 is TGTGCCAGCAAACCCGGGACTAGCGTATACAATGAGCAGTTCTTC. Protein sequence: CASKPGTSVYNEQFF.

The chain is built from TRBV30 and TRBJ2-5; D is undetermined. The CDR3 covers 14 residues. V gave up 0 bases and J gave up 0 bases, with 8 bases separating them. CDR1 and CDR2 from the germline V gene are GTSNPN and SVGIG (reference sequence). The CDR3 coding sequence is TGTGCCTGGAGTGTCGGCTTTGACCAAGAGACCCAGTACTTC. This gives the protein CAWSVGFDQETQYF.

The V call is TRBV20-1, the J call TRBJ2-5; D not certain. Per germline, CDR1 DFQATT and CDR2 SNEGSKA (reference sequence). This CDR3 contains 11 residues. With 6 bases removed from V and 4 bases from J, the gap between germline ends came to 9 bases. The CDR3 DNA follows: TGCAGTGCCTCAAATGGAGAGACCCAGTACTTC. As protein: CSASNGETQYF.

The chain joins TRBV14 to TRBJ1-2; no reliable D call. Germline CDR1 reads SGHDN; CDR2 reads FVKESK. This CDR3 is 13 amino acids long. V gave up 3 bases and J gave up 8 bases, with 13 bases separating them. In DNA, the CDR3 is TGTGCCAGCAGCCAGACCCGGTATCAGGGCTACACCTTC. Protein sequence: CASSQTRYQGYTF.